This TCR beta chain is drawn from a study of CD4 T cells in relation to SARS-CoV-2 and coronaviruses. Study at large: After roughly eleven days of antigen culture, PBMC TCR beta CDR3s were sequenced. The restricting HLA molecule for shared crossreactive spike epitopes was mapped. Overall study findings and caveats: Compared with monoreactive clones, crossreactive clones showed significantly weaker SARS-CoV-2 expansion.

For approximately 10 days, about 9.9 x 10^4 sorted CD4+ cells grew with T cell-depleted PBMCs and CEF. V lost 0 bases to trimming and J lost 1 base, with 3 bases between them. The CDR3 sequence is 14 residues long. CDR1 is LNHNV and CDR2 is YYDKDF in the germline V gene (reference sequence). Of note for this clone: What it binds is unknown.

The protocol was immunoSEQ multiplex PCR, while the TCRdb copy is restricted to in-frame clones and leaves out a portion. The table has 40,000 to 50,000 clones, approximately 84% seen once. Sequenced sample: naive CD4+ T cells from PBMCs, cultured in vitro. Subset: naive CD4+ T cells isolated by negative enrichment. This TCR was recovered from an adult with COVID-19. J is TRBJ2-2 and V is TRBV15, with no clear D. Written as DNA, the CDR3 is TGTGCCACCAGCAGAGATCAGAACACCGGGGAGCTGTTTTTT. Its translation is CATSRDQNTGELFF.